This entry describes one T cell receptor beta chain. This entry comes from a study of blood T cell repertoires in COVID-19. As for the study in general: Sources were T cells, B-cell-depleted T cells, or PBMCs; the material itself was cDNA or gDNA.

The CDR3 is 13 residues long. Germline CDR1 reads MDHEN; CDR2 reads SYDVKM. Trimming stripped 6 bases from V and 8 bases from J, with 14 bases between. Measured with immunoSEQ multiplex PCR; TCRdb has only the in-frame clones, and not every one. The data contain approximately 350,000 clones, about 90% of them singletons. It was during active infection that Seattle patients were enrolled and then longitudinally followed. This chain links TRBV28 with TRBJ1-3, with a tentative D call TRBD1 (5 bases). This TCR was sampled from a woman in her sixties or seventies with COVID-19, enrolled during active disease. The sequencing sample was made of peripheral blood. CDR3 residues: CASSFTGLDTIYF. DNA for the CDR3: TGTGCCAGCAGCTTTACAGGTTTAGACACCATATATTTT.